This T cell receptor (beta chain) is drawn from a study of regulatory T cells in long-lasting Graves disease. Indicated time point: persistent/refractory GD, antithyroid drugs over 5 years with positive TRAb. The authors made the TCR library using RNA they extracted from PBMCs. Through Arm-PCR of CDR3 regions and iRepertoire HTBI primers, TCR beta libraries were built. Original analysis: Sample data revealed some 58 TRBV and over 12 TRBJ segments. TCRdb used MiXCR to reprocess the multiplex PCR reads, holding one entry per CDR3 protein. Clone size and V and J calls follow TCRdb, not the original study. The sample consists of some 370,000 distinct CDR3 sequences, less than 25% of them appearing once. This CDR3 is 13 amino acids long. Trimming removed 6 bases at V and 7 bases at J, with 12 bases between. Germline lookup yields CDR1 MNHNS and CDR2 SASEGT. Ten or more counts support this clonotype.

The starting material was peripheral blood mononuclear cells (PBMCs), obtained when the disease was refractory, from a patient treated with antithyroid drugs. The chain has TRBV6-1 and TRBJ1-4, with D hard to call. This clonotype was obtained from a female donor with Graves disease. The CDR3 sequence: CASREIEGEKLFF. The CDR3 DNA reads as TGTGCCAGCAGGGAAATCGAGGGTGAAAAACTGTTTTTT.